Listed here is a single T cell receptor beta chain. What it recognizes is unknown. Germline CDR1 reads SGHVS; CDR2 reads FQNEAQ. V lost 6 bases, J lost 8 bases, and 14 bases lay in between. The CDR3 is 13 amino acids. The source of the sample is a study of T cell repertoires in cytomegalovirus infection. Each CDR3 protein is one row after TCRdb ran MiXCR on the reads. The sample yields 84,000 or so distinct CDR3 sequences, roughly half seen once. This sequence joins TRBV7-8 and TRBJ2-4; possible D gene TRBD2, 6 bases. The clonotype was recovered from a human donor in good health (CMV status not recorded). Some clones in this sample may be carry-over from other donors' samples. The source material was CD8+ T cells from cultured PBMCs, sampled from culture after CMV antigen stimulation. The CDR3, as DNA: TGTGCCAGCAGTCAGCGGGTGTCGGACATTCAGTACTTC. Amino acids: CASSQRVSDIQYF.